The 21 T cell receptor beta chains given below trace back to one sample, sequenced in a study of blood T cell repertoires in COVID-19. Using immunoSEQ multiplex PCR, the repertoire was profiled, and TCRdb retains in-frame clones only, with some absent. The repertoire holds approximately 260,000 clones, around 92% seen once, with less than 2% in the top ten. Sequencing was carried out using PBMCs or T cells enriched from blood (not recorded which). These receptors were collected from a woman in her sixties or seventies who had recovered from COVID-19.

This chain connects TRBV2 to TRBJ2-3, with 12 nucleotides matching TRBD2. Trimming cost V 8 bases and J 0 bases; bases outside gene matches: 3. This CDR3 contains 15 residues. CDR1 is SNHLY, CDR2 FYNNEI, per germline. DNA of the CDR3: TGTGCCAGCGGGGGACTAGCGGGCAGCACAGATACGCAGTATTTT. Translating it yields CASGGLAGSTDTQYF. Looking up the rest from reference TRBV2 and TRBJ2-3 gives the full variable domain: EPEVTQTPSHQVTQMGQEVILRCVPISNHLYFYWYRQILGQKVEFLVSFYNNEISEKSEIFDDQFSVERPDGSNFTLKIRSTKLEDSAMYFCASGGLAGSTDTQYFGPGTRLTVL.

This clone appeared once. The V call is TRBV5-1, the J call TRBJ1-1; 8 bases are a match to TRBD1. V gave up 3 bases and J gave up 4 bases; unmatched junction bases: 8. This CDR3 has 15 residues. Germline CDR1 is SGHRS and CDR2 is YFSETQ. CDR3 DNA sequence: TGCGCCAGCAGCTCACAGACAGGGGTAGCCACTGAAGCTTTCTTT. It is translated as CASSSQTGVATEAFF. Complete variable domain (other parts from reference TRBV5-1 and TRBJ1-1): KAGVTQTPRYLIKTRGQQVTLSCSPISGHRSVSWYQQTPGQGLQFLFEYFSETQRNKGNFPGRFSGRQFSNSRSEMNVSTLELGDSALYLCASSSQTGVATEAFFGQGTRLTVV.

This clone has just a few counts. The chain joins TRBV5-1 to TRBJ2-1, with 9 bases fitting TRBD2. Trimming at V came to 1 base and at J to 5 bases, leaving 4 bases not matched to a gene. From germline, CDR1 is SGHRS and CDR2 YFSETQ. The CDR3 has 15 residues. The CDR3 DNA is TGCGCCAGCAGCTTGATAGCGGGGGCCGACAATGAGCAGTTCTTC. It is translated as CASSLIAGADNEQFF.

The V and J genes are TRBV4-2 and TRBJ1-6, with 10 bases matching TRBD1. This CDR3 comprises 16 residues. Germline CDR1 reads LGHNA; CDR2 reads YNFKEQ. Trimming at V came to 3 bases and at J to 6 bases, leaving 5 bases not matched to a gene. The CDR3 loop is CASSQGTGAGNSPLHF. In DNA, the CDR3 is TGTGCCAGCAGCCAGGGGACAGGGGCCGGTAATTCACCCCTCCACTTT.

The J gene is TRBJ1-6, the V gene TRBV28; tentatively, D is TRBD1 (6 bases). Trimming pared 6 bases from V and 9 bases from J, leaving 9 bases between. There are 12 residues in the CDR3. CDR1 MDHEN and CDR2 SYDVKM come from the germline V gene. CDR3: CASSWTVSPLHF. The CDR3 DNA reads as TGTGCCAGCAGCTGGACAGTTTCACCCCTCCACTTT.

J is TRBJ1-2 and V is TRBV7-9, with D maybe TRBD1 (5 bases). The V end lost 5 bases, the J end lost 8 bases, and 15 bases lay between the germline ends. This CDR3 is 13 amino acids long. The germline gives CDR1 SEHNR, CDR2 FQNEAQ (reference sequence). The CDR3 DNA reads as TGTGCCAGCAGCCCGAAGACCAGGGTAGGCTACACCTTC. As protein: CASSPKTRVGYTF.

This clone appeared a single time. This rearrangement joins TRBV5-5 to TRBJ2-3; weak D call: TRBD2 (5 bases). The CDR3 runs to 16 residues. Trimming removed 6 bases from V and 0 bases from J, with 17 bases in between. Germline V CDR1 and CDR2: SGHKS, YYEKEE (reference sequence). CDR3 loop: CASTPGSPLSTDTQYF. CDR3 nucleotides: TGTGCCAGCACCCCGGGGTCACCACTAAGCACAGATACGCAGTATTTT.

The V gene is TRBV10-1, the J gene TRBJ1-1, with 9 bases that match TRBD1. Germline V gives CDR1 WNHNN, CDR2 SYGVQD (reference sequence). The length of the CDR3 is 15 residues. The V and J ends lost 2 bases and 1 base, in that order; junction bases with no gene match: 2. CDR3 amino acids: CASSEGDRANTEAFF. For the CDR3, the DNA is TGCGCCAGCAGTGAGGGGGACAGGGCGAACACTGAAGCTTTCTTT.

CDR3 coding DNA: TGTGCCAGTAGTATGGCACAGAACACTGAAGCTTTCTTT. This codes for CASSMAQNTEAFF. V gene TRBV19 combines with J gene TRBJ1-1; D remains unclear. CDR3 size: 13 residues. V gave up 3 bases and J gave up 1 base, with 6 bases separating them. Germline assignment: CDR1 LNHDA and CDR2 SQIVND (reference sequence).

This clone came up once. The CDR3 reads CASSRGGTGGYEQYF. The DNA of the CDR3 is TGTGCCAGCAGCCGAGGGGGGACAGGGGGTTACGAGCAGTACTTC. The chain combines TRBV28 with TRBJ2-7; 11 nucleotides agree with TRBD1. V trimming: 6 bases; J trimming: 4 bases; junction bases outside the gene matches: 8. The CDR3 loop spans 15 amino acids. The V gene's germline CDR1 is MDHEN and CDR2 SYDVKM.

The V call is TRBV2, the J call TRBJ2-1, with TRBD2 matching 11 bases. The CDR3 loop spans 15 amino acids. V lost 8 bases and J lost 2; bases outside the gene matches: 5. Germline assignment: CDR1 SNHLY and CDR2 FYNNEI. CDR3 bases: TGTGCCAGCGAGGGACTAGCGGTAACCTACAATGAGCAGTTCTTC. Encoded protein: CASEGLAVTYNEQFF.

The rearrangement links TRBV7-9 to TRBJ1-2, with unresolved D. Germline assignment: CDR1 SEHNR and CDR2 FQNEAQ (reference sequence). The V gene lost 3 bases and the J gene lost 3 bases, with 8 bases spanning the gap. The CDR3 runs 13 residues. The CDR3 spells CASSFREDYGYTF. As DNA, the CDR3 is TGTGCCAGCAGCTTTAGGGAGGACTATGGCTACACCTTC.

This chain joins TRBV7-9 and TRBJ1-1; maybe TRBD1 (5 bases). CDR1 is SEHNR and CDR2 is FQNEAQ in the germline V gene (reference sequence). CDR3 length: 10 residues. Trimming stripped 5 bases from V and 7 bases from J, with 5 bases between. CDR3: CASSQGEAFF. The CDR3 nucleotides are TGTGCCAGCAGCCAGGGTGAAGCTTTCTTT.

The gene calls are TRBV27 and TRBJ1-1; D is possibly TRBD1 (6 bases). The CDR3 consists of 17 residues. The V gene's germline CDR1 is MNHEY and CDR2 SMNVEV (reference sequence). The V gene lost 3 bases and the J gene lost 10 bases, with 27 bases spanning the gap. The CDR3, as DNA: TGTGCCAGCAGTTTCGTCCGGACAGCCCCGTTAGGAAGCGGAGCTTTCTTT. It yields the protein CASSFVRTAPLGSGAFF.

The chain links TRBV5-3 to TRBJ1-5; D remains ambiguous. TRBV5-3 is reported as an ORF; its role is uncertain. This CDR3 has 15 amino acids. V was trimmed by 2 bases and J by 5 bases, leaving 14 bases between them. CDR3 sequence reads: CARSFFARPYQPQHF. Written as DNA, the CDR3 is TGTGCCAGAAGCTTCTTCGCCAGGCCCTATCAGCCCCAGCATTTT.

This sequence joins TRBV6-6 and TRBJ2-2, with 7 positions matching TRBD2. The germline gives CDR1 MNHNY, CDR2 SVGAGI (reference sequence). The CDR3 is made up of 13 amino acids. J gave up 6 bases and V 7 bases, and 5 bases lay outside the gene matches. DNA of the CDR3: TGTGCCAGCACTCAGACTAGCCCCGGGGAGCTGTTTTTT. It codes for CASTQTSPGELFF.

This sequence joins TRBV4-1 and TRBJ1-5; the D gene is possibly TRBD1 (5 bases). The CDR3 length is 17 residues. CDR1 MGHRA and CDR2 YSYEKL come from the germline V gene. Trimming pared 1 base from V and 0 bases from J, leaving 13 bases between. As DNA, the CDR3 is TGCGCCAGCAGCCAAGTGACGGGGGGAAATAGCAATCAGCCCCAGCATTTT. Translation: CASSQVTGGNSNQPQHF.

This sequence joins TRBV6-1 and TRBJ1-5, with 7 bases aligning to TRBD1. Germline loops: CDR1 MNHNS, CDR2 SASEGT. Losses at the gene ends were 3 bases for V and 9 bases for J; bases not matched to a gene: 5. The length of the CDR3 is 13 residues. The CDR3 coding sequence is TGTGCCAGCAGTGACCTAGGGGGCGGGCCCCAGCATTTT. Protein: CASSDLGGGPQHF.

This clone has only one observation. The gene calls are TRBV4-1 and TRBJ1-1; the match to TRBD1 covers 7 bases. The V and J ends lost 2 bases and 8 bases, in that order; junction bases with no gene match: 5. The CDR3 totals 13 residues. Germline CDR1 MGHRA, CDR2 YSYEKL. The CDR3 sequence: CASSQHRTGEAFF. CDR3 sequence (DNA): TGCGCCAGCAGCCAACATAGGACAGGCGAAGCTTTCTTT.

This clone appeared once. The chain employs TRBV25-1 and TRBJ2-5; 8 bases match TRBD2. The length of the CDR3 is 15 residues. V dropped 3 bases and J dropped 2; count of bases not matched to a gene: 5. Germline V CDR1 and CDR2: MGHDK, SYGVNS. Written as DNA, the CDR3 is TGTGCCAGCAGTGATCCGGGGGGGGCACAAGAGACCCAGTACTTC. Its translation: CASSDPGGAQETQYF.

J is TRBJ1-2 and V is TRBV9; D is ambiguous. The CDR3 runs 14 residues. V shed 0 bases and J shed 4 bases, with 10 bases lying between them. CDR1 is SGDLS, CDR2 YYNGEE, per germline. The DNA of the CDR3 is TGTGCCAGCAGCGTAGCCGGGGATGGCTATGGCTACACCTTC. The encoded protein is CASSVAGDGYGYTF.